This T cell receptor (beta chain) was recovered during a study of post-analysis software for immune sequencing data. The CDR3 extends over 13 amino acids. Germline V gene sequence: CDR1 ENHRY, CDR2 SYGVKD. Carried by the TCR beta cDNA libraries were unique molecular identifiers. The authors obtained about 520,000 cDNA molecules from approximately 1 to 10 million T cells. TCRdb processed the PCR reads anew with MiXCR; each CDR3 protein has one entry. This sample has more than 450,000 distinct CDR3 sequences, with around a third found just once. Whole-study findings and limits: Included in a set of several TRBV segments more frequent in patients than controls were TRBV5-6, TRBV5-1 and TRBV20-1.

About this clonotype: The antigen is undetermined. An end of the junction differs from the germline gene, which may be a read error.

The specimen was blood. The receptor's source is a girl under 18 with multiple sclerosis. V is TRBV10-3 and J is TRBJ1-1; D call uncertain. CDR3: CATSESSTAEAFF. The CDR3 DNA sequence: TGTGCCACCAGTGAGTCGAGTACCGCTGAAGCTTTCTTT.